The 14 T cell receptor beta chains presented below share a single source sample, sequenced in a study of blood T cell repertoires in COVID-19. The protocol was immunoSEQ multiplex PCR, while the TCRdb copy is restricted to in-frame clones and leaves out a portion. The top ten clones hold roughly 3.4% of a sample with approximately 350,000 clones, about 93% of them seen once. The sequenced material came from peripheral blood. These TCRs come from a woman between 18 and 30 years old who had recovered from COVID-19.

CDR3 DNA sequence: TGTGCCAGCAGCCCCCTTCTGTTCAGGACAGTGATATCTGAAGCTTTCTTT. Translated, it gives CASSPLLFRTVISEAFF. This chain connects TRBV7-9 to TRBJ1-1; D is possibly TRBD1 (6 bases). The germline gives CDR1 SEHNR, CDR2 FQNEAQ (reference sequence). V was cut by 5 bases and J by 6 bases, with 25 bases left in between. This CDR3 is 17 amino acids long.

This clone was seen at least ten times. This chain links TRBV12-3 or TRBV12-4 with TRBJ1-2; the D is unclear. Trimming shortened V by 6 bases and J by 4 bases, and 12 bases separated the two germline ends. The CDR3 has 13 residues. CDR3 amino acids: CASSPGIFYGYTF. The CDR3 region has the DNA TGTGCCAGCAGCCCCGGGATCTTCTATGGCTACACCTTC.

This clone showed up just a few times. The V call is TRBV4-3, the J call TRBJ2-1; 10 positions agree with TRBD2. V lost 3 bases to trimming and J lost 5 bases; unmatched junction nucleotides: 4. The CDR3 is 15 amino acids. Germline loops: CDR1 LGHNA, CDR2 YSLEER. The CDR3, as DNA: TGCGCCAGCAGCCATAGGACTAGCGGCCACAATGAGCAGTTCTTC. Translated, it gives CASSHRTSGHNEQFF.

J is TRBJ1-2 and V is TRBV4-3, with no clear D. The CDR3 contains 13 residues. V lost 4 bases and J 8 bases, leaving 14 bases between the germline ends. Germline CDR1 is LGHNA and CDR2 is YSLEER. CDR3 bases: TGCGCCAGCAGCCCCCTAGGTGGAGCCGGCTACACCTTC. Its translation: CASSPLGGAGYTF.

The chain employs TRBV3-1 (or the pseudogene TRBV3-2) and TRBJ2-3, with 7 bases aligning to TRBD2. The CDR3 has 14 residues. V lost 6 bases to trimming and J lost 4 bases; unmatched junction nucleotides: 7. CDR1 is LGHDT, CDR2 YNNKEL, per germline (reference sequence). The CDR3 protein is CASSKAGWSDTQYF. CDR3 sequence (DNA): TGTGCCAGCAGTAAAGCGGGATGGTCAGATACGCAGTATTTT.

This clone was counted only a few times. This rearrangement joins TRBV30 to TRBJ1-2; the match to TRBD1 covers 9 bases. With V trimmed by 4 bases and J by 3 bases, 6 bases remained unmatched. This CDR3 is built from 14 residues. The germline gives CDR1 GTSNPN, CDR2 SVGIG (reference sequence). The CDR3 loop is CAWTITGGDYGYTF. The CDR3 nucleotides are TGTGCCTGGACTATAACAGGGGGCGACTATGGCTACACCTTC.

The rearrangement joins TRBV10-1 to TRBJ2-7, with TRBD2 matching over 8 bases. Germline CDR1 WNHNN, CDR2 SYGVQD (reference sequence). The CDR3 extends over 16 amino acids. Trimming at V came to 7 bases and at J to 1 base, leaving 12 bases not matched to a gene. CDR3 region: CASTHSPGTSSYEQYV. The CDR3 DNA is TGCGCCAGCACCCACTCCCCCGGGACTAGTTCCTACGAGCAGTACGTC.

The V gene is TRBV5-1, the J gene TRBJ1-1; D may be TRBD1 (6 bases). Per germline, CDR1 SGHRS and CDR2 YFSETQ. CDR3 length: 13 residues. The ends were cut back, 5 bases at V and 7 bases at J, with 15 bases in the middle. The CDR3 DNA is TGCGCCAGCAGACAGAGGGGGGGCAGTGAAGCTTTCTTT. Amino acid sequence: CASRQRGGSEAFF.

CDR3 amino acids: CASSSHRGTEAFF. The DNA of the CDR3 is TGTGCCAGCAGTTCGCACAGGGGCACTGAAGCTTTCTTT. This chain joins TRBV12-3 or TRBV12-4 and TRBJ1-1, with 7 positions matching TRBD1. After removal of 4 bases from V and 4 bases from J, the junction contained 3 bases not matched to a gene. The length of the CDR3 is 13 residues.

The chain has TRBV27 and TRBJ1-5; D unresolved. The germline gives CDR1 MNHEY, CDR2 SMNVEV (reference sequence). The CDR3 is made up of 15 amino acids. Trimming shortened V by 6 bases and J by 1 base, and 13 bases separated the two germline ends. The chain's CDR3 is CASSPSMRSNQPQHF. CDR3 DNA: TGTGCCAGCAGCCCATCGATGCGGAGCAATCAGCCCCAGCATTTT.

V is TRBV7-2 and J is TRBJ1-2; the match to TRBD1 covers 7 bases. V lost 6 bases, J lost 6 bases, and 7 bases stayed unmatched. CDR1 and CDR2 (germline): SGHTA, FQGNSA. The CDR3 has 13 residues. The CDR3 DNA follows: TGTGCCAGCAGTCCGGACAGGAGGGATGGCTACACCTTC. Amino acids: CASSPDRRDGYTF.

The chain carries TRBV7-9 and TRBJ1-1; 11 bases fit TRBD1. CDR3 length equals 16 residues. V shed 5 bases, J shed 3 bases, and the junction held 8 bases outside the gene matches. Germline CDR1 is SEHNR and CDR2 is FQNEAQ (reference sequence). The CDR3 region has the DNA TGTGCCAGCAGCACCGGACAGGGGGCGGGGGACACTGAAGCTTTCTTT. Its translation is CASSTGQGAGDTEAFF. The whole variable domain, remainder taken from reference TRBV7-9 and TRBJ1-1, is DTGVSQNPRHKITKRGQNVTFRCDPISEHNRLYWYRQTLGQGPEFLTYFQNEAQLEKSRLLSDRFSAERPKGSFSTLEIQRTEQGDSAMYLCASSTGQGAGDTEAFFGQGTRLTVV.

V is TRBV3-1 (or the pseudogene TRBV3-2) and J is TRBJ2-7, with 13 bases matching TRBD2. This CDR3 is 16 amino acids long. Germline V gene sequence: CDR1 LGHDT, CDR2 YNNKEL (reference sequence). Here the CDR3 DNA reads TGTATGCGTGGGACTAGCGGGAACCAGAGCTCCTACGAGCAGTACGTC. Residues: CMRGTSGNQSSYEQYV.

The rearrangement uses TRBV12-5 and TRBJ1-4, with D tentatively TRBD1 (5 bases). Trimming took off 7 bases at V and 7 bases at J, with 16 bases between the two ends. The CDR3 covers 14 residues. The germline gives CDR1 LGHNT, CDR2 FRNRAP. The CDR3 DNA reads as TGTGCTAGTGCTCGGTGGGGGGGAAGTGAAAAACTGTTTTTT. The encoded protein is CASARWGGSEKLFF.